The 30 T cell receptor beta chains below all came from one sample that was sequenced in a study of blood T cell repertoires in COVID-19. The protocol was immunoSEQ multiplex PCR, while the TCRdb copy is restricted to in-frame clones and leaves out a portion. The sample lists fewer than 250,000 clones, approximately 86% seen once, with 0.9% to 0.95% in the top ten. The sequencing input was peripheral blood. The receptors were sampled from a man between 60 and 75 years old with COVID-19, enrolled during active disease.

The chain has TRBV29-1 and TRBJ1-2; no reliable D call. The CDR3 has 12 amino acids. CDR1 and CDR2 (germline): SQVTM, ANQGSEA. Trimming took 7 bases from V and 7 from J, leaving 16 bases between them. This chain's CDR3 is CSARVLGSGYTF. The CDR3 bases are TGCAGCGCCCGGGTGCTGGGGAGTGGCTACACCTTC.

This clone came up a few times. V usage is TRBV3-1 (or the pseudogene TRBV3-2) and J usage is TRBJ2-2; a weak D match, TRBD2 (5 bases). V was pared by 8 bases and J by 6 bases, with 7 bases between. CDR3 length: 11 residues. The germline V gene has CDR1 LGHDT and CDR2 YNNKEL (reference sequence). The CDR3: CASGGSGELFF. In DNA form, the CDR3 reads TGTGCCAGCGGCGGGTCCGGGGAGCTGTTTTTT.

The chain links TRBV5-4 to TRBJ2-5, with TRBD2 as a possible D gene (5 bases). The germline V gene encodes CDR1 SGHNT and CDR2 YYREEE (reference sequence). The V end lost 4 bases, the J end lost 4 bases, and 11 bases lay between the germline ends. The CDR3 has 13 residues. The CDR3 sequence is CASSRERGETQYF. The CDR3, as DNA: TGTGCCAGCAGCCGAGAACGGGGAGAGACCCAGTACTTC. Full variable domain (missing parts from reference TRBV5-4 and TRBJ2-5): ETGVTQSPTHLIKTRGQQVTLRCSSQSGHNTVSWYQQALGQGPQFIFQYYREEENGRGNFPPRFSGLQFPNYSSELNVNALELDDSALYLCASSRERGETQYFGPGTRLLVL.

The chain joins TRBV5-6 to TRBJ1-5; tentatively, D is TRBD1 (5 bases). Germline CDR1 is SGHDT and CDR2 is YYEEEE. The CDR3 length is 14 residues. Trimming left V 0 bases short and J 1 base short, with 5 bases between. The CDR3 coding sequence is TGTGCCAGCAGCTTGGCAGGGAGCAATCAGCCCCAGCATTTT. The encoded protein is CASSLAGSNQPQHF.

The chain is built from TRBV6-6 and TRBJ1-1; D gene uncertain. V was trimmed by 3 bases and J by 10 bases, leaving 12 bases between them. Germline loops: CDR1 MNHNY, CDR2 SVGAGI (reference sequence). The CDR3 is 12 residues long. This CDR3 reads CASSYLQALAFF. The CDR3 nucleotides are TGTGCCAGCAGTTATCTCCAAGCTTTAGCTTTCTTT.

This clone was detected once. This rearrangement joins TRBV11-3 to TRBJ1-2; the D gene is possibly TRBD1 (5 bases). Trimming took off 0 bases at V and 8 bases at J, with 16 bases between the two ends. Germline V lookup: CDR1 SGHNT, CDR2 YENEEA. The CDR3 runs to 15 residues. CDR3 amino acids: CASSLEVGTHKGYTF. The CDR3 region has the DNA TGTGCCAGCAGCTTAGAGGTCGGGACTCATAAAGGCTACACCTTC. Full variable domain (remainder filled in from reference TRBV11-3 and TRBJ1-2): EAGVVQSPRYKIIEKKQPVAFWCNPISGHNTLYWYLQNLGQGPELLIRYENEEAVDDSQLPKDRFSAERLKGVDSTLKIQPAELGDSAVYLCASSLEVGTHKGYTFGSGTRLTVV.

The chain couples TRBV18 to TRBJ1-5, with a possible D match to TRBD1 (6 bases). Germline loops: CDR1 KGHSH, CDR2 LQKENI. Trimming left V 4 bases short and J 0 bases short, with 16 bases between. This CDR3 is built from 17 residues. The CDR3 reads CASSRRDTVYSNQPQHF. The DNA for the CDR3 is TGTGCCAGCTCACGCCGGGACACAGTCTATAGCAATCAGCCCCAGCATTTT.

CDR3 sequence: CASSYQDRPNSPLHF. Written as DNA, the CDR3 is TGTGCCAGCAGTTACCAGGACAGGCCGAATTCACCCCTCCACTTT. V and J are TRBV6-5 and TRBJ1-6; 7 bases map to TRBD1. The CDR3 runs 15 residues. Germline CDR1 and CDR2: MNHEY and SVGAGI. The V gene end was trimmed by 2 bases and the J gene end by 7 bases; junction bases not matched to a gene: 5.

The chain combines TRBV5-5 with TRBJ2-4, with D unclear. V gave up 0 bases and J gave up 0 bases, with 7 bases separating them. Germline CDR1 SGHKS, CDR2 YYEKEE (reference sequence). The CDR3 covers 15 residues. The CDR3 DNA follows: TGTGCCAGCAGCTTGGGCGGTCTAGCCAAAAACATTCAGTACTTC. Protein: CASSLGGLAKNIQYF.

The chain recombines TRBV5-8 with TRBJ1-3; D remains ambiguous. V gave up 4 bases and J gave up 1 base, with 15 bases separating them. The CDR3 runs to 16 residues. Germline V gene data show CDR1 as SGHTS and CDR2 as YDEGEE. The CDR3 DNA reads as TGTGCCAGCAGCAAGGGCCTACTAGCATCTGGAAACACCATATATTTT. As protein: CASSKGLLASGNTIYF.

This chain connects TRBV7-2 to TRBJ1-6; D remains ambiguous. Trimming pared 1 base from V and 9 bases from J, leaving 7 bases between. The CDR3 covers 13 residues. Looked up from germline, CDR1 is SGHTA and CDR2 is FQGNSA. Written as DNA, the CDR3 is TGTGCCAGCAGCTTAGATCGGGTTTCACCCCTCCACTTT. It specifies CASSLDRVSPLHF.

This chain connects TRBV2 to TRBJ2-7, with TRBD1 identical over 10 bases. J gave up 4 bases and V 4 bases, and 7 bases lay outside the gene matches. CDR1 and CDR2 (germline): SNHLY, FYNNEI. The CDR3 totals 15 residues. CDR3 DNA sequence: TGTGCCAGCAGTGCGGGGGACAGGGGTTCGTACGAGCAGTACTTC. Translating gives CASSAGDRGSYEQYF. Filled out from reference TRBV2 and TRBJ2-7, the complete variable domain reads EPEVTQTPSHQVTQMGQEVILRCVPISNHLYFYWYRQILGQKVEFLVSFYNNEISEKSEIFDDQFSVERPDGSNFTLKIRSTKLEDSAMYFCASSAGDRGSYEQYFGPGTRLTVT.

J is TRBJ2-3 and V is TRBV11-3; D call uncertain. The CDR3 length is 14 residues. The germline V gene has CDR1 SGHNT and CDR2 YENEEA. The germline V and J ends were trimmed by 1 base and 7 bases, with 12 bases remaining between them. The CDR3 DNA reads as TGTGCCAGCAGCTTAGGCGGAGATTTAAATACGCAGTATTTT. This codes for CASSLGGDLNTQYF.

This clone was recorded only once. The CDR3 loop reads CASSLGGGRNEQFF. CDR3 nucleotide sequence: TGTGCCAGCAGCTTAGGGGGCGGCCGGAATGAGCAGTTCTTC. J is TRBJ2-1 and V is TRBV11-2, with D perhaps matching TRBD1 (5 bases). CDR3 size: 14 residues. Between the trimmed V and J ends, which lost 1 base and 7 bases, there was a span of 11 bases. CDR1 SGHAT and CDR2 FQNNGV come from the germline V gene.

The rearrangement uses TRBV5-1 and TRBJ1-1; D is possibly TRBD1 (5 bases). Germline loops: CDR1 SGHRS, CDR2 YFSETQ. This CDR3 region has 14 residues. The germline V and J ends were trimmed by 1 base and 1 base, with 8 bases remaining between them. CDR3 loop: CASSLRQGNTEAFF. The DNA for the CDR3 is TGCGCCAGCAGCTTGCGGCAGGGGAACACTGAAGCTTTCTTT. The variable domain in full, completed from reference TRBV5-1 and TRBJ1-1, reads KAGVTQTPRYLIKTRGQQVTLSCSPISGHRSVSWYQQTPGQGLQFLFEYFSETQRNKGNFPGRFSGRQFSNSRSEMNVSTLELGDSALYLCASSLRQGNTEAFFGQGTRLTVV.

V is TRBV28 and J is TRBJ1-6, with D possibly matching TRBD1 (5 bases). The CDR3 is made up of 15 amino acids. The V gene's germline CDR1 is MDHEN and CDR2 SYDVKM. V gave up 2 bases and J gave up 8 bases, with 13 bases separating them. The CDR3 DNA sequence: TGTGCCAGCAGTTTAGTCGGGGGTTTGGATTCACCCCTCCACTTT. It codes for CASSLVGGLDSPLHF.

The chain couples TRBV14 to TRBJ1-1; maybe TRBD1 (5 bases). Germline CDR1 reads SGHDN; CDR2 reads FVKESK. The CDR3 runs to 16 residues. V was pared by 1 base and J by 4 bases, with 16 bases between. The CDR3 DNA follows: TGTGCCAGCAGCCAAGGGGCGGGGACGGTCCTCACTGAAGCTTTCTTT. It codes for CASSQGAGTVLTEAFF.

The chain couples TRBV9 to TRBJ2-7; possibly TRBD1 for D (5 bases). The V end lost 3 bases, the J end lost 6 bases, and 13 bases lay between the germline ends. Germline-derived CDR1 and CDR2 are SGDLS and YYNGEE. This CDR3 has 13 amino acids. CDR3 coding DNA: TGTGCCAGCAGCGCCCTCTACAGGAGCGAGCAGTACTTC. Protein sequence: CASSALYRSEQYF.

This clone was found once. The genes are TRBV19 and TRBJ1-1; maybe TRBD1 (5 bases). Trimming shortened V by 7 bases and J by 0 bases, and 18 bases separated the two germline ends. The CDR3 runs to 16 residues. Germline V gene sequence: CDR1 LNHDA, CDR2 SQIVND (reference sequence). CDR3 sequence reads: CASINTRGLMNTEAFF. DNA for the CDR3: TGTGCCAGTATCAACACTAGGGGACTCATGAACACTGAAGCTTTCTTT.

The CDR3: CASSERGSPSTLHF. The CDR3 region has the DNA TGTGCCAGCAGTGAAAGGGGGAGTCCGAGCACCCTCCACTTT. The rearrangement links TRBV6-1 to TRBJ1-6, with D possibly being TRBD1 (6 bases). Trimming removed 2 bases from V and 14 bases from J, with 16 bases in between. Germline V gives CDR1 MNHNS, CDR2 SASEGT. This CDR3 region has 14 residues.

This clone was seen a few times. The V call is TRBV5-1, the J call TRBJ1-2, with 9 bases aligning to TRBD1. The germline CDR1 and CDR2 sequences are SGHRS and YFSETQ. The CDR3 is made up of 13 amino acids. Trimming at V came to 3 bases and at J to 8 bases, leaving 5 bases not matched to a gene. The CDR3: CASSSTGGRGYTF. The DNA of the CDR3 is TGCGCCAGCAGCTCCACAGGGGGCCGCGGCTACACCTTC.

Only one count was recorded for this clone. One junction end does not reproduce the germline sequence, and a read error may be involved. Within the sample, other DNA sequences also encode this same CDR3. The chain is built from TRBV7-9 and TRBJ2-7; TRBD1 is a possible D gene (6 bases). CDR1 is SEHNR and CDR2 is FQNEAQ in the germline V gene (reference sequence). The CDR3 sequence is 12 residues long. CDR3 residues: CASSLEGDEQYF. As DNA, the CDR3 is TGCGCCAGCAGCTTAGAGGGGGACGAGCAGTACTTC.

This chain joins TRBV24-1 and TRBJ2-3; D is perhaps TRBD2 (6 bases). Germline V lookup: CDR1 KGHDR, CDR2 SFDVKD. This CDR3 spans 15 amino acids. V lost 1 base and J lost 5, with 12 bases in between. CDR3 protein: CATSDLWRGLDTQYF. DNA of the CDR3: TGTGCCACCAGTGATTTATGGCGGGGTTTAGATACGCAGTATTTT.

The sample holds a few counts of this clone. The genes are TRBV4-1 and TRBJ1-5; tentatively, D is TRBD1 (6 bases). The CDR3 is 15 residues long. V lost 6 bases, J lost 2 bases, and 14 bases lay in between. Germline assignment: CDR1 MGHRA and CDR2 YSYEKL. The CDR3 bases are TGCGCCAGCAGGGCACAGGGATTGGGCAATCAGCCCCAGCATTTT. Protein sequence: CASRAQGLGNQPQHF.

The chain recombines TRBV3-1 (or the pseudogene TRBV3-2) with TRBJ1-2; no clear D gene. The CDR3 is made up of 15 amino acids. Germline lookup yields CDR1 LGHDT and CDR2 YNNKEL (reference sequence). The V and J ends lost 5 bases and 4 bases respectively, with 17 bases between them. The CDR3 nucleotides are TGTGCCAGCAGCTTAGGGAGGTCAGGAGGCTATGGCTACACCTTC. Its translation is CASSLGRSGGYGYTF.

This chain joins TRBV7-2 and TRBJ1-2; D perhaps matches TRBD1 (5 bases). CDR1 and CDR2 from the germline V gene are SGHTA and FQGNSA. CDR3 length: 15 residues. V lost 3 bases to trimming and J lost 1 base, with 12 bases between them. The CDR3, as DNA: TGTGCCAGCAGCTTTATTTCGCAGGGTAACTATGGCTACACCTTC. Translation gives CASSFISQGNYGYTF.

V and J are TRBV6-5 and TRBJ2-1, with 9 bases aligning to TRBD2. The CDR3 totals 16 residues. CDR1 is MNHEY, CDR2 SVGAGI, per germline. Losses at the gene ends were 0 bases for V and 7 bases for J; bases not matched to a gene: 7. The CDR3 region is CASSYSGGRDVNEQFF. The CDR3 coding sequence is TGTGCCAGCAGTTACTCGGGCGGGAGGGACGTGAATGAGCAGTTCTTC.

The chain employs TRBV30 and TRBJ1-1; D gene ambiguous. The CDR3 covers 15 residues. Germline-derived CDR1 and CDR2 are GTSNPN and SVGIG (reference sequence). With 1 base removed from V and 1 base from J, the gap between germline ends came to 13 bases. CDR3 sequence reads: CAWSASGIRNTEAFF. CDR3 DNA sequence: TGTGCCTGGAGTGCCAGCGGTATACGGAACACTGAAGCTTTCTTT.

The CDR3 nucleotides are TGTGCCAGCGGCCCTGTGCTTGGTAGCAATCAGCCCCAGCATTTT. Its protein product is CASGPVLGSNQPQHF. The rearrangement uses TRBV6-5 and TRBJ1-5; D remains ambiguous. The germline CDR1 and CDR2 sequences are MNHEY and SVGAGI. The CDR3 is 15 residues long. Trimming stripped 8 bases from V and 0 bases from J, with 14 bases between.

The chain recombines TRBV2 with TRBJ1-2; 9 positions agree with TRBD1. The CDR3 spans 13 residues. The V gene's germline CDR1 is SNHLY and CDR2 FYNNEI. The V and J ends lost 6 bases and 7 bases, in that order; junction bases with no gene match: 6. The CDR3 region is CASSRDRAGGYTF. CDR3 nucleotide sequence: TGTGCCAGCAGCAGGGACAGGGCGGGTGGCTACACCTTC.